The rows below give T cell receptor beta chains drawn from one sample of a study of blood T cell repertoires in COVID-19. The method was immunoSEQ multiplex PCR; TCRdb's version includes in-frame clones alone and lacks a portion of them. The repertoire holds roughly 110,000 clones, with 80% to 85% as singletons. Sequenced: peripheral blood. All receptors derive from a human donor in a cohort sampled during active COVID-19. The CDR3 runs from the conserved cysteine through the conserved F or W. A D gene is named only where the DNA matches it firmly. The size field is filled for only some rows; it gives once, few, many or a size class.

cdr3_aa cdr3_nt j_call d_call clone_size v_call
CASRRQGGAGELFF TGTGCCAGCAGACGACAGGGGGGAGCCGGGGAGCTGTTTTTT TRBJ2-2 TRBD1 . TRBV7-3
CASSKPGQGPGGYEQYF TGCGCCAGCAGTAAACCGGGACAGGGACCGGGGGGCTACGAGCAGTACTTC TRBJ2-7 TRBD1 . TRBV23-1
CASSPSRDRGKTEAFF TGTGCCAGCAGCCCAAGCCGGGACAGGGGTAAGACTGAAGCTTTCTTT TRBJ1-1 TRBD1 . TRBV7-8
CASSPQGNQPQHF TGTGCCAGCAGTCCGCAGGGGAATCAGCCCCAGCATTTT TRBJ1-5 . once TRBV6-5
CASSSRQGKNEAFF TGTGCCAGCAGCTCGCGACAGGGAAAAAATGAAGCTTTCTTT TRBJ1-1 TRBD1 . TRBV7-2
CASSLSPAQGNEKLFF TGTGCCAGCAGCTTAAGTCCTGCACAGGGAAATGAAAAACTGTTTTTT TRBJ1-4 . . TRBV7-6
CASRKRTSGRVETDTQYF TGTGCCAGCCGGAAGCGGACTAGCGGGAGGGTGGAAACAGATACGCAGTATTTT TRBJ2-3 . once TRBV21-1
CASSPPGHISYEQYF TGTGCCAGCTCACCACCAGGACATATCTCCTACGAGCAGTACTTC TRBJ2-7 . . TRBV18
CASSTGLGEGEQYF TGTGCCAGCAGCACGGGACTAGGAGAAGGGGAGCAGTACTTC TRBJ2-7 TRBD2 . TRBV7-2
CATSDWTSGKGNEQFF TGTGCCACCAGTGATTGGACTAGCGGGAAAGGGAATGAGCAGTTCTTC TRBJ2-1 TRBD2 few TRBV24-1
CASGPTGLFSGANVLTF TGTGCCAGCGGTCCGACAGGGCTGTTCTCTGGGGCCAACGTCCTGACTTTC TRBJ2-6 TRBD1 . TRBV7-3
CASSMIMRVTEAFF TGTGCCAGCAGCATGATAATGAGGGTAACTGAAGCTTTCTTT TRBJ1-1 . . TRBV27
CASSFSRNTDTQYF TGTGCCAGCAGCTTTTCCAGAAACACAGATACGCAGTATTTT TRBJ2-3 . . TRBV11-2
CASSPRVAASYEQYF TGTGCCAGCAGCCCCAGGGTTGCCGCCTCCTACGAGCAGTACTTC TRBJ2-7 . . TRBV7-2
CASSALRYNEQFF TGTGCCAGCAGCGCTTTGCGGTACAATGAGCAGTTCTTC TRBJ2-1 . . TRBV7-2
CASSPRSGRQYEQYF TGTGCCAGCAGCCCACGTAGCGGGAGGCAGTACGAGCAGTACTTC TRBJ2-7 TRBD2 . TRBV9
CASLSGGQNNEKLFF TGTGCCAGTCTCTCTGGAGGACAGAATAATGAAAAACTGTTTTTT TRBJ1-4 . . TRBV6-6
CASGLYVGNTEAFF TGTGCTAGTGGTTTGTATGTCGGGAACACTGAAGCTTTCTTT TRBJ1-1 . . TRBV12-5
CASSFSGNNVDTQYF TGTGCCAGCAGCTTTAGCGGGAATAACGTGGATACGCAGTATTTT TRBJ2-3 TRBD2 . TRBV7-2
CASSQARAYNSPLHF TGTGCCAGCAGCCAGGCCCGGGCCTATAATTCACCCCTCCACTTT TRBJ1-6 . . TRBV3-1/TRBV3-2
CASSTAGRLNSPLHF TGTGCCAGCAGTACCGCGGGACGGCTAAATTCACCCCTCCACTTT TRBJ1-6 . . TRBV27
CASSFSEGTGMNTEAFF TGCGCCAGCAGCTTTTCCGAGGGGACAGGGATGAACACTGAAGCTTTCTTT TRBJ1-1 TRBD1 . TRBV5-1
CASSVDSIHQPQHF TGTGCCAGCAGTGTAGACAGCATTCATCAGCCCCAGCATTTT TRBJ1-5 . . TRBV27
CASSFGEVAGYTF TGTGCCAGCAGTTTTGGGGAGGTGGCTGGCTACACCTTC TRBJ1-2 . . TRBV6-2/TRBV6-3
CASSSTSGRSNEQYF TGTGCCAGCAGCTCGACTAGCGGGAGGAGTAACGAGCAGTACTTC TRBJ2-7 TRBD2 . TRBV9
CATSDLGGTSGPDTQYF TGTGCCACCAGTGATTTGGGAGGGACTAGTGGTCCAGATACGCAGTATTTT TRBJ2-3 TRBD2 once TRBV24-1
CASSPGQGTYEQYF TGCGCCAGCAGCCCTGGACAGGGGACCTACGAGCAGTACTTC TRBJ2-7 TRBD1 . TRBV4-3
CASSVAGTGAYEQYF TGTGCCAGCAGCGTAGCGGGGACAGGTGCCTACGAGCAGTACTTC TRBJ2-7 TRBD1 . TRBV9
CATATGTGGDTQYF TGTGCCACCGCCACCGGGACAGGCGGAGATACGCAGTATTTT TRBJ2-3 TRBD1 . TRBV10-3
CAWSLPGLAGGPRHEQYF TGTGCCTGGAGTTTACCGGGACTAGCGGGAGGGCCTCGGCACGAGCAGTACTTC TRBJ2-7 TRBD2 . TRBV30
CASSLGGGIAGNEQFF TGTGCCAGCAGCTTAGGTGGCGGAATTGCTGGGAATGAGCAGTTCTTC TRBJ2-1 . once TRBV7-9
CASSQTTGLAGAYTGELFF TGTGCCAGCAGCCAAACCACGGGACTAGCGGGAGCCTACACCGGGGAGCTGTTTTTT TRBJ2-2 TRBD2 . TRBV5-6
CASGTGGRETQYF TGTGCCAGCGGTACAGGGGGCCGAGAGACCCAGTACTTC TRBJ2-5 TRBD1 . TRBV27
CASSQGRNTEAFF TGTGCCAGCAGCCAGGGGAGAAACACTGAAGCTTTCTTT TRBJ1-1 . . TRBV3-1/TRBV3-2
CASMPGFTEAFF TGTGCCAGTATGCCGGGATTCACTGAAGCTTTCTTT TRBJ1-1 . . TRBV19
CASSPGENSPLHF TGTGCCAGCAGCCCTGGGGAGAATTCACCCCTCCACTTT TRBJ1-6 . . TRBV7-3
CASSLFAGQTNTGELFF TGTGCCAGCAGCTTATTTGCTGGACAAACGAACACCGGGGAGCTGTTTTTT TRBJ2-2 . . TRBV5-5
CASSQGDSGSYEQYF TGCGCCAGCAGCCAAGGGGATAGCGGCTCCTACGAGCAGTACTTC TRBJ2-7 . once TRBV4-3
CASSLYPTGGYTF TGTGCCAGCAGTCTATACCCGACGGGGGGCTACACCTTC TRBJ1-2 . . TRBV12-3/TRBV12-4
CASSLGSRYEQYF TGTGCCAGCAGCTTAGGAAGCCGATACGAGCAGTACTTC TRBJ2-7 . . TRBV7-2
CASAGVGGAGELFF TGTGCCAGTGCGGGGGTCGGCGGCGCCGGGGAGCTGTTTTTT TRBJ2-2 TRBD2 . TRBV28
CASKSPLEGRSPLHF TGTGCCAGCAAAAGCCCCCTTGAGGGCAGATCACCCCTCCACTTT TRBJ1-6 . . TRBV6-5
CASSQGTGVNTEAFF TGTGCCAGCAGCCAGGGGACAGGGGTGAACACTGAAGCTTTCTTT TRBJ1-1 TRBD1 . TRBV3-1/TRBV3-2
CAISESLLRSGNTIYF TGTGCCATCAGTGAGTCCCTGTTGCGCTCTGGAAACACCATATATTTT TRBJ1-3 . . TRBV10-3
CASSPSDSLKRKYGYTF TGTGCCAGCAGTCCATCGGACAGTCTTAAAAGGAAGTATGGCTACACCTTC TRBJ1-2 . . TRBV28
CASSSSGTDTQYF TGTGCCAGCAGCAGCAGCGGCACAGATACGCAGTATTTT TRBJ2-3 . . TRBV7-3
CASSFRLNQPQHF TGTGCCAGCAGCTTTAGACTAAATCAGCCCCAGCATTTT TRBJ1-5 . . TRBV7-2
CASSSSRGLMNTEAFF TGTGCCAGCAGTTCCTCCAGGGGGTTGATGAACACTGAAGCTTTCTTT TRBJ1-1 TRBD1 . TRBV6-2/TRBV6-3
CASSPLLGSGNTIYF TGTGCCAGCAGCCCGCTGCTCGGCTCTGGAAACACCATATATTTT TRBJ1-3 . . TRBV11-2
CASSQVTDRGRGDTEAFF TGCGCCAGCAGCCAAGTAACGGACAGGGGGCGTGGGGACACTGAAGCTTTCTTT TRBJ1-1 TRBD1 . TRBV4-1
CAVQQPGGGGGYTF TGTGCCGTCCAACAACCGGGGGGCGGAGGTGGCTACACCTTC TRBJ1-2 . . TRBV6-6
CASSWAPAGRAEQFF TGCGCCAGCAGCTGGGCCCCAGCAGGGAGGGCTGAGCAGTTCTTC TRBJ2-1 TRBD2 . TRBV5-1
CASSLGDRVADTQYF TGTGCCAGCAGCTTAGGGGACAGGGTCGCAGATACGCAGTATTTT TRBJ2-3 TRBD1 . TRBV7-3
CAWSVVRIGGGSGANVLTF TGTGCCTGGAGTGTAGTGAGGATTGGGGGGGGCTCTGGGGCCAACGTCCTGACTTTC TRBJ2-6 TRBD2 . TRBV30